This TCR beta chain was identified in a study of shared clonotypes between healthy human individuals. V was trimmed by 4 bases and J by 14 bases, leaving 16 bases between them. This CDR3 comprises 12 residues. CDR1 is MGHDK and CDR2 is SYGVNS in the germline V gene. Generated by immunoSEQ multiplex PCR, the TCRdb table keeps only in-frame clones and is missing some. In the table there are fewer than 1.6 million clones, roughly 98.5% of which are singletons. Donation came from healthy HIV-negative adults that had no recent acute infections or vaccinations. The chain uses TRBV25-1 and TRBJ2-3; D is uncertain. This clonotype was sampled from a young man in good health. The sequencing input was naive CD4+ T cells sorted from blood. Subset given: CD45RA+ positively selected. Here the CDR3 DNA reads TGTGCCAGCAGTGCCGATCTAGGGCATCCGTATTTT. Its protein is CASSADLGHPYF.